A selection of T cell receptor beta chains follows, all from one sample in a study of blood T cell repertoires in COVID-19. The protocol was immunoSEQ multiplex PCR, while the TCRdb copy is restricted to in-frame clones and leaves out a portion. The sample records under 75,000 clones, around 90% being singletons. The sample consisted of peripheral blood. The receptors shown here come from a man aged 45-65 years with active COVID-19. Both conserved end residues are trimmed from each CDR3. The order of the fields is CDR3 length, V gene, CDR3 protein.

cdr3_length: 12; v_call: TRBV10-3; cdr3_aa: AISGVSKAGEQF
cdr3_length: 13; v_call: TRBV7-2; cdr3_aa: ASGPHSGGADEQF
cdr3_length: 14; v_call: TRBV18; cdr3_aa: ASSPTISNSNQPQH
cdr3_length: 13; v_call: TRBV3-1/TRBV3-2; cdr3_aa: ASRLQGARDYGYT
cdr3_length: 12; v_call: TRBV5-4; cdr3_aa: ASSLTGSNQPQH
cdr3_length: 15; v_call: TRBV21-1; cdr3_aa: ASKPTGGEEIDYGYT
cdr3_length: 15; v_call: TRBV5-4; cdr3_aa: ASSVSGRGATNEKLF
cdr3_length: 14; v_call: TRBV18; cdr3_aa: ASTSDRGPSTDTQY
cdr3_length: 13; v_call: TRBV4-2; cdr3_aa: ASSQDLTVNSPLH
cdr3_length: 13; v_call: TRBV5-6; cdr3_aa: ASSRPGSMNTEAF
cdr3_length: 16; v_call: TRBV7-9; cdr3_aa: ASSDYRDRVFYNSPLH
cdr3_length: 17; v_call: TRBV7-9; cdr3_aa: ASSPLGAGWSLRYNEQF
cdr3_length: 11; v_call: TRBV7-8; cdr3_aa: ASSSDRNQPQH
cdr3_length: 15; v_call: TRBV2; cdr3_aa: ASSEGGLAGERDTQY
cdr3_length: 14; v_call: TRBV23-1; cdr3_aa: ASSQSKDRVPLEQY
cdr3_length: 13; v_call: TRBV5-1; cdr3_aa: ASSLAGQGNTEAF
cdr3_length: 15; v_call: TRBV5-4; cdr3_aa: ASSPGGTSGGASEQF
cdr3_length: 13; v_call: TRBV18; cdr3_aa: ASSPSTGNEETQY
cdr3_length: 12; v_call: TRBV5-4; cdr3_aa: ASSLGPGRDEQY
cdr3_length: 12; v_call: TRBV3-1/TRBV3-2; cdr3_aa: ASSQDAGANVLT
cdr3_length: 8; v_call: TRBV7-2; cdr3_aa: ASSGHEQY
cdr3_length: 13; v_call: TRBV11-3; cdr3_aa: ASSLDGTGGSPLH
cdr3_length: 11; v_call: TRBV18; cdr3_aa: ASSPGQGAEAF
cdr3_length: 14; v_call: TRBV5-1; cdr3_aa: ASSLSDASRGETQY
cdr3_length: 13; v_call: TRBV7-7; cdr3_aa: ASSLRLAGHNEQF
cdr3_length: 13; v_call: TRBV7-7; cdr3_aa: ASSIGHPPRETQY
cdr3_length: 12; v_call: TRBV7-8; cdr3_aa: ASSPIGSSYEQY
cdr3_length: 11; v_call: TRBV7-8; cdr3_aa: ASTMGGSEKLF
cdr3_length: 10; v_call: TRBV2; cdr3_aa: AGGTVTDTQY
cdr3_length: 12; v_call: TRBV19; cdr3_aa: ASTKSSYNSPLH
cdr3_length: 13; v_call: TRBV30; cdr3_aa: AWSPAGGGTDTQY
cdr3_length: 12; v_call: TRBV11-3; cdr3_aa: ASSRPSGVDTQY
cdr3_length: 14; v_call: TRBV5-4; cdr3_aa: ASSLRTGTFNYGYT
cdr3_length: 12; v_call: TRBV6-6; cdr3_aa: ASITQGGDTEAF
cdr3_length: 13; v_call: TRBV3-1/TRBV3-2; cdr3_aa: ASSQNHRGEETQY
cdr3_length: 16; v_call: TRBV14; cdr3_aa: ASSQLGPEDRGGNGYT
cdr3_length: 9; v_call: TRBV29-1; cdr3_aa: SVLLRETQY
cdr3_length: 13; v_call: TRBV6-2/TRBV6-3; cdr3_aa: ASSHGPGNTGELF
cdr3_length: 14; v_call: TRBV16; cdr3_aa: ASSRGTGVETDTQY
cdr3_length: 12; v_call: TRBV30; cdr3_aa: AWRTGRGNTEAF